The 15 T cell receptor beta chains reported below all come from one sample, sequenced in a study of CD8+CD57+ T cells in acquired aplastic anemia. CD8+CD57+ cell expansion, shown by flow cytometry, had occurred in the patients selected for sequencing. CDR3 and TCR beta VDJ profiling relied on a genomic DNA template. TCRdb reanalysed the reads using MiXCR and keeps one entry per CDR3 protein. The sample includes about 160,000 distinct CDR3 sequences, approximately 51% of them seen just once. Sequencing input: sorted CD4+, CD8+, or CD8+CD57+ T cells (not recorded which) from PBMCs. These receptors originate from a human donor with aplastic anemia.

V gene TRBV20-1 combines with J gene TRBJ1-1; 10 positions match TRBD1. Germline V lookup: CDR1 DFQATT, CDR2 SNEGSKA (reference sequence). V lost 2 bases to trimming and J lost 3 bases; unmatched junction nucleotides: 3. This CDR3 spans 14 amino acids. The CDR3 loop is CSARRDRGHTEAFF. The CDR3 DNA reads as TGCAGTGCTAGACGGGACAGGGGTCACACTGAAGCTTTCTTT.

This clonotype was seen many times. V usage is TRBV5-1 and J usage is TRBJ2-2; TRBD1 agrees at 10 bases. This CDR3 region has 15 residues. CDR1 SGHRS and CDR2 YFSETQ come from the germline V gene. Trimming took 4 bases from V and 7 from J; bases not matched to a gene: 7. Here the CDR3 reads CASSPRTGGSGELFF. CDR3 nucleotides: TGCGCCAGCAGCCCTCGGACAGGGGGAAGCGGGGAGCTGTTTTTT.

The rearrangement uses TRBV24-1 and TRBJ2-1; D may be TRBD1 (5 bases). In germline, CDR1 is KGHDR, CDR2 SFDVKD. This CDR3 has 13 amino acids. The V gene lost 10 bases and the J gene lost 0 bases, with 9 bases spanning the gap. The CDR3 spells CATIDSSYNEQFF. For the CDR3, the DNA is TGTGCCACTATCGACAGCTCCTACAATGAGCAGTTCTTC.

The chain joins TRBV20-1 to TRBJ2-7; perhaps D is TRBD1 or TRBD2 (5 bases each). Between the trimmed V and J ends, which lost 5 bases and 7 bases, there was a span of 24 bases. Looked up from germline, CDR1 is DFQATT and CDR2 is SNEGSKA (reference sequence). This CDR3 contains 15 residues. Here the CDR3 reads CSAPLPRDPTGEQYF. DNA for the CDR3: TGCAGTGCTCCCCTCCCCCGGGACCCAACGGGGGAGCAGTACTTC.

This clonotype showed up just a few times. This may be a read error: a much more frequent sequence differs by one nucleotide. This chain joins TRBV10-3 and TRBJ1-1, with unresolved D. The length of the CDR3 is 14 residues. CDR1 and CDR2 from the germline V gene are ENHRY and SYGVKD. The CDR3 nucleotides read TGTGCCAGCAGTTCTGAGGGCATGAACACTGAAGCTCTCTTT. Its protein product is CASSSEGMNTEALF.

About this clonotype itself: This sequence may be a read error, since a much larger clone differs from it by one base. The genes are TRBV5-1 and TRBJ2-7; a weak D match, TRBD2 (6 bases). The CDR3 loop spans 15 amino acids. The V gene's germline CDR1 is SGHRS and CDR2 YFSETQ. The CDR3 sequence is CAGSPGLYVSYEQYF. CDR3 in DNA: TGCGCCGGCAGCCCGGGACTTTACGTTTCCTACGAGCAGTACTTC.

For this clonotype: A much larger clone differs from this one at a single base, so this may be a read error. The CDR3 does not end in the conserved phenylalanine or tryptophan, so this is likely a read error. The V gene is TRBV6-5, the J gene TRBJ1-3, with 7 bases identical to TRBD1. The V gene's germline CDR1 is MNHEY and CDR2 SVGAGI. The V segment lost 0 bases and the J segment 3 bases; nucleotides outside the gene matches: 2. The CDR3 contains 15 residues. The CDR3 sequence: CASSYSGDSGNTIYL. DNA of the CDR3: TGTGCCAGCAGTTACTCGGGGGACAGTGGAAACACCATATATCTT.

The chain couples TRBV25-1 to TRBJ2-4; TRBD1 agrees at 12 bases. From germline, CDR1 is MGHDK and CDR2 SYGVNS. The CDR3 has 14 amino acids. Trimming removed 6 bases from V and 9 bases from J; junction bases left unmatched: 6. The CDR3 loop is CASRGQGARGIQYF. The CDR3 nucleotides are TGTGCCAGCAGGGGACAGGGGGCGCGGGGCATTCAGTACTTC.

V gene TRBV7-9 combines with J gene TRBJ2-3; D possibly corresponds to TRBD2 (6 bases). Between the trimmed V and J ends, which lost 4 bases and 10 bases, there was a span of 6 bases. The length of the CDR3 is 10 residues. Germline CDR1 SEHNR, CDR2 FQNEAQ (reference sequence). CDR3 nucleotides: TGTGCCAGCAGCTGGGGGGCGCAGTATTTT. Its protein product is CASSWGAQYF.

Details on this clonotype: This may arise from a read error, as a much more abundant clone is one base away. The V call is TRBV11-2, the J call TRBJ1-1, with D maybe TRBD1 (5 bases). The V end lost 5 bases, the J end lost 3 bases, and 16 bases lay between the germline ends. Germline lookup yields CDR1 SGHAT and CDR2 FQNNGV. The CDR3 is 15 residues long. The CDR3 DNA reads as TGTGCCAGCAGCGCCGACAGATTGGTGGACACTGAAGCTTTCTTT. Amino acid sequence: CASSADRLVDTEAFF. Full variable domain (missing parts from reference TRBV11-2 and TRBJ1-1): EAGVAQSPRYKIIEKRQSVAFWCNPISGHATLYWYQQILGQGPKLLIQFQNNGVVDDSQLPKDRFSAERLKGVDSTLKIQPAKLEDSAVYLCASSADRLVDTEAFFGQGTRLTVV.

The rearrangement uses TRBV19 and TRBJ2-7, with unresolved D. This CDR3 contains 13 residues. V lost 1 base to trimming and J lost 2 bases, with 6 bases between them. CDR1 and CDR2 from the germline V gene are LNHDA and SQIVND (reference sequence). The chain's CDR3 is CASSIVGAYEQYF. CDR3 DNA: TGTGCCAGTAGTATAGTTGGGGCCTACGAGCAGTACTTC.

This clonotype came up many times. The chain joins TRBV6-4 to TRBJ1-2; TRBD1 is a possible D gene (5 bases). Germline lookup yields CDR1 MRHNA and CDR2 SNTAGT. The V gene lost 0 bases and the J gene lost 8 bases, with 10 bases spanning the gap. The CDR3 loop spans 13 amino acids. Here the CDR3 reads CASSDSAGIGYTF. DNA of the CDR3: TGTGCCAGCAGTGACTCGGCAGGGATCGGCTACACCTTC.

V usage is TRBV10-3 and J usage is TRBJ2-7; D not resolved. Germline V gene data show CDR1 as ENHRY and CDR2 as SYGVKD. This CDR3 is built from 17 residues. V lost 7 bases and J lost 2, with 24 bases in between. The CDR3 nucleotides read TGTGCCATCACCTCAGGAAATGAGCAGTTCTTCACCTACGAGCAGTACTTC. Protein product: CAITSGNEQFFTYEQYF.

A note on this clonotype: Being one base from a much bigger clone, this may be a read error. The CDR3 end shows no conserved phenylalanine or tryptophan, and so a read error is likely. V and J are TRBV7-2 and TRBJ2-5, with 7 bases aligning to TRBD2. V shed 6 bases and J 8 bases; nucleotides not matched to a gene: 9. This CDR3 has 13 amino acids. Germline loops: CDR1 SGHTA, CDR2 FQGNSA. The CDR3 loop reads CASSLAAGVTQYS. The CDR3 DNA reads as TGTGCCAGCAGTCTAGCGGCTGGTGTAACCCAGTACTCC.

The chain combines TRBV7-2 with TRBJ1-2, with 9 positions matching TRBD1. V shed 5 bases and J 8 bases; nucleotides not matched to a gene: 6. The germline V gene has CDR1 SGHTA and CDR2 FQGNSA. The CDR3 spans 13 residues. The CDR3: CASSRDRDWGYTF. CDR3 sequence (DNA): TGTGCCAGCAGCCGGGACAGGGATTGGGGCTACACCTTC.